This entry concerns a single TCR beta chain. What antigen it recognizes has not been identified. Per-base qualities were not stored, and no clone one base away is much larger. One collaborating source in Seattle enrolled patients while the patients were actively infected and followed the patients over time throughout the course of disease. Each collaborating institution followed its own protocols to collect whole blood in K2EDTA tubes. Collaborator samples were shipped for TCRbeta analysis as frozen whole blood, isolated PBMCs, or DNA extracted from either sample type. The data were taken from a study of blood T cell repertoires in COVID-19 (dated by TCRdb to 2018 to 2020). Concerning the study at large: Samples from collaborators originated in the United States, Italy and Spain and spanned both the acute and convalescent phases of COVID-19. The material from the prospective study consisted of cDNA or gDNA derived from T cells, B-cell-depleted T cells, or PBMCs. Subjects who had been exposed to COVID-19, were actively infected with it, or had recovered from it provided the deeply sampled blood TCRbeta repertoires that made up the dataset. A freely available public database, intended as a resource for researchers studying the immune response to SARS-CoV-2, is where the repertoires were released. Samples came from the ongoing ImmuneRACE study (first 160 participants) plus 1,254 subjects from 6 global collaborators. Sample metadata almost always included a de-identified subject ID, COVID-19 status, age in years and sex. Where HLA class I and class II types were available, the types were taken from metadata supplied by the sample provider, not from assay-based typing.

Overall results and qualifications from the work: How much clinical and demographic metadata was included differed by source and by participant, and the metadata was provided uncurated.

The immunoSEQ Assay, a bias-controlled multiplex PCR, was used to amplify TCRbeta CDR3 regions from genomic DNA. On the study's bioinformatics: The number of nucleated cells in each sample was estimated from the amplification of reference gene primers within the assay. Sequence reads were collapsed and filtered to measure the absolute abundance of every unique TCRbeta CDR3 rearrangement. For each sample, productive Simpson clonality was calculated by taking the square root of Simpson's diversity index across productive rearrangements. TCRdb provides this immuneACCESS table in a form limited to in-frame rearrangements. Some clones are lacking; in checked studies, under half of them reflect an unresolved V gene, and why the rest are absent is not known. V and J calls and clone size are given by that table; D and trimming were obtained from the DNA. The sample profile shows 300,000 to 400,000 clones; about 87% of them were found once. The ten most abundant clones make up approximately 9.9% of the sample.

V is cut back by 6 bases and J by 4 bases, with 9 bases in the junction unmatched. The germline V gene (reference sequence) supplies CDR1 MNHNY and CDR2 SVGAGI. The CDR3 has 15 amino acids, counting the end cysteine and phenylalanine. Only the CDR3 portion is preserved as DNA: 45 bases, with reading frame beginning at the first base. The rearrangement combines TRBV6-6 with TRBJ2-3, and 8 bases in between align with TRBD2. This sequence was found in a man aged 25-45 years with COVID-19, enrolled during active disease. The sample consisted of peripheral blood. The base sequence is TGTGCCAGCAGACACACGGGGGGGGGTTCAGATACGCAGTATTTT. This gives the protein CASRHTGGGSDTQYF.